One and the same sample provided the 21 T cell receptor beta chains below, sequenced in a study of OX40 agonist ivuxolimab in advanced cancers. Sequenced by immunoSEQ multiplex PCR; TCRdb stores in-frame clones only, minus some. This table holds more than 50,000 clones, 70% to 85% found once. This specimen consisted of CD4+ or CD8+ T cells sorted from blood, obtained in a trial of the OX40 agonist ivuxolimab. These receptors all stem from an adult with an advanced solid tumor such as melanoma, head and neck, liver or kidney cancer.

The gene calls are TRBV7-2 and TRBJ2-5; D may correspond to TRBD1 or TRBD2 (6 bases each). There are 13 residues in the CDR3. V lost 5 bases, J lost 7 bases, and 14 bases lay in between. Per the germline V gene, CDR1 is SGHTA and CDR2 is FQGNSA. Here the CDR3 reads CASSEQGGGTQYF. The CDR3 nucleotides are TGTGCCAGCAGCGAACAGGGAGGTGGGACCCAGTACTTC.

V is TRBV18 and J is TRBJ2-5; 10 nucleotides match TRBD1. The length of the CDR3 is 16 residues. J was trimmed by 5 bases and V by 2 bases; bases with no gene match: 8. CDR1 is KGHSH, CDR2 LQKENI, per germline. The CDR3 here is CASSPLYGTGAETQYF. CDR3 coding DNA: TGTGCCAGCTCACCATTGTATGGGACAGGGGCGGAGACCCAGTACTTC.

The chain has TRBV5-1 and TRBJ2-1; D ambiguous. In germline, CDR1 is SGHRS, CDR2 YFSETQ. Between the trimmed V and J ends, which lost 3 bases and 0 bases, there was a span of 13 bases. The CDR3 has 16 residues. CDR3 DNA sequence: TGCGCCAGCAGCTCGCCCAAACAGAGCTCCTACAATGAGCAGTTCTTC. It translates to CASSSPKQSSYNEQFF.

This chain uses TRBV19 with TRBJ1-1; 10 bases align to TRBD1. After removal of 4 bases from V and 5 bases from J, the junction contained 4 bases not matched to a gene. The germline CDR1 and CDR2 sequences are LNHDA and SQIVND (reference sequence). The CDR3 consists of 14 residues. Here the CDR3 reads CASSRDRGRTEAFF. As DNA, the CDR3 is TGTGCCAGTAGTAGGGACAGGGGTAGGACTGAAGCTTTCTTT.

The chain joins TRBV10-3 to TRBJ2-7, with D possibly matching TRBD2 (5 bases). V was trimmed by 4 bases and J by 3 bases, leaving 10 bases between them. This CDR3 spans 13 amino acids. Germline CDR1 ENHRY, CDR2 SYGVKD. The CDR3 reads CAISAGLNYEQYF. For the CDR3, the DNA is TGTGCCATCAGTGCCGGACTGAACTACGAGCAGTACTTC.

The gene calls are TRBV7-9 and TRBJ2-1; 8 nucleotides agree with TRBD2. The J segment lost 8 bases and the V segment lost 5 bases, leaving 8 bases of the junction unmatched. The CDR3 is 14 amino acids. From germline, CDR1 is SEHNR and CDR2 FQNEAQ (reference sequence). This CDR3 is CASSPRTSWHEQFF. Written as DNA, the CDR3 is TGTGCCAGCAGCCCCCGGACTAGCTGGCATGAGCAGTTCTTC.

Here the CDR3 DNA reads TGTGCCTGGAGTCTCCGGACAGGGAAACAGCCCCAGCATTTT. This encodes CAWSLRTGKQPQHF. This rearrangement joins TRBV30 to TRBJ1-5; 8 bases fit TRBD1. J was trimmed by 7 bases and V by 2 bases; bases with no gene match: 7. There are 14 residues in the CDR3. Per the germline V gene, CDR1 is GTSNPN and CDR2 is SVGIG (reference sequence).

As for this clone: The identical CDR3 is also encoded by other nucleotide sequences in the sample. The CDR3 protein is CASSPRGPYEQYF. In nucleotides, the CDR3 is TGTGCCAGCAGCCCCCGGGGACCCTACGAGCAGTACTTC. The rearrangement uses TRBV7-9 and TRBJ2-7; the D call may be TRBD1 or TRBD2 (5 bases each). V was trimmed by 5 bases and J by 2 bases, leaving 10 bases between them. This CDR3 is built from 13 residues. Germline V gene sequence: CDR1 SEHNR, CDR2 FQNEAQ (reference sequence).

This clone appeared a few times. This chain connects TRBV19 to TRBJ1-2, with 12 bases matching TRBD1. The trim removed 10 bases at V and 7 bases at J, leaving 10 bases unmatched. The germline V gene has CDR1 LNHDA and CDR2 SQIVND (reference sequence). CDR3 length equals 14 residues. CDR3 DNA: TGTGCCACCTCCCCGGGACAGGGGGCTGTTGGCTACACCTTC. Translated, it gives CATSPGQGAVGYTF.

V gene TRBV18 combines with J gene TRBJ1-1; TRBD1 is a possible D gene (6 bases). The CDR3 contains 15 residues. V lost 0 bases, J lost 4 bases, and 12 bases lay in between. The germline V gene encodes CDR1 KGHSH and CDR2 LQKENI. The CDR3 nucleotides are TGTGCCAGCTCACCACCTGTGGGGGCGCCCACTGAAGCTTTCTTT. Translating it yields CASSPPVGAPTEAFF.

This clone was recorded once. The rearrangement joins TRBV6-5 to TRBJ2-5; the match to TRBD2 covers 10 bases. The CDR3 is made up of 15 amino acids. V shed 4 bases and J 5 bases; nucleotides not matched to a gene: 7. Germline CDR1 and CDR2: MNHEY and SVGAGI. The CDR3 is CASSLGLAAAETQYF. CDR3 sequence (DNA): TGTGCCAGCAGTTTAGGACTAGCGGCGGCGGAGACCCAGTACTTC.

The V call is TRBV7-9, the J call TRBJ2-1; TRBD2 agrees at 14 bases. J was trimmed by 10 bases and V by 5 bases; bases with no gene match: 16. CDR3 length equals 18 residues. Germline lookup yields CDR1 SEHNR and CDR2 FQNEAQ (reference sequence). This chain's CDR3 is CASSAYPTSGRAEPEQFF. The CDR3 DNA reads as TGTGCCAGCAGCGCATATCCGACTAGCGGGAGGGCAGAGCCGGAGCAGTTCTTC.

This sequence joins TRBV19 and TRBJ2-1; a weak D match, TRBD2 (7 bases). Germline values: CDR1 LNHDA, CDR2 SQIVND (reference sequence). The V and J ends lost 8 bases and 5 bases respectively, with 19 bases between them. This CDR3 is built from 15 residues. The CDR3 DNA is TGTGCCAGTCAACGGGGGGCCCCCGGGGACAATGAGCAGTTCTTC. Amino acid sequence: CASQRGAPGDNEQFF.

The gene calls are TRBV2 and TRBJ1-1; the D gene is possibly TRBD1 (5 bases). Germline V gene data show CDR1 as SNHLY and CDR2 as FYNNEI. The CDR3 consists of 14 residues. The V end was cut by 6 bases, the J end by 1 base, with 12 bases between. The CDR3 DNA sequence: TGTGCCAGCAGAACCCTCGACAGGAACACTGAAGCTTTCTTT. Protein: CASRTLDRNTEAFF.

This chain connects TRBV7-9 to TRBJ2-5; no firm D call. The length of the CDR3 is 12 residues. V dropped 5 bases and J dropped 5 bases, with 9 bases sitting between them. Germline V gene lookup returns CDR1 SEHNR and CDR2 FQNEAQ (reference sequence). CDR3 DNA sequence: TGTGCCAGCAGCCGGGCCGGGGAGACCCAGTACTTC. Translation gives CASSRAGETQYF.

This chain links TRBV7-2 with TRBJ2-3; 12 bases are a match to TRBD2. The CDR3 runs 16 residues. Germline CDR1 and CDR2: SGHTA and FQGNSA. V lost 6 bases, J lost 1 base, and 5 bases stayed unmatched. The CDR3 loop reads CASRRTSGARTDTQYF. CDR3 bases: TGTGCCAGCAGGCGGACTAGCGGGGCCCGCACAGATACGCAGTATTTT.

The gene calls are TRBV6-4 and TRBJ2-2; D perhaps matches TRBD1 (5 bases). CDR1 and CDR2 (germline): MRHNA, SNTAGT. Trimming took off 4 bases at V and 3 bases at J, with 9 bases between the two ends. The CDR3 loop spans 14 amino acids. CDR3 DNA sequence: TGTGCCAGCAGTGCCGTAGGGGACACCGGGGAGCTGTTTTTT. Translation: CASSAVGDTGELFF.

V gene TRBV29-1 combines with J gene TRBJ1-1; D is ambiguous. This CDR3 is 15 amino acids long. Trimming took off 4 bases at V and 3 bases at J, with 18 bases between the two ends. CDR1 is SQVTM, CDR2 ANQGSEA, per germline. The CDR3 spells CSVGGLASLDTEAFF. CDR3 bases: TGCAGCGTTGGAGGACTAGCATCCCTTGACACTGAAGCTTTCTTT.

V gene TRBV2 combines with J gene TRBJ2-1; 10 bases map to TRBD1. Germline V gene lookup returns CDR1 SNHLY and CDR2 FYNNEI. CDR3 length: 14 amino acids. Trimming removed 7 bases from V and 2 bases from J; junction bases left unmatched: 2. In DNA, the CDR3 is TGTGCCAGCACAGGGACAGGGGCCTACAATGAGCAGTTCTTC. This codes for CASTGTGAYNEQFF.

V and J are TRBV18 and TRBJ1-1; TRBD1 is a possible D gene (5 bases). Germline CDR1 reads KGHSH; CDR2 reads LQKENI. V dropped 6 bases and J dropped 1 base, with 15 bases sitting between them. The CDR3 length is 15 residues. The CDR3 region has the DNA TGTGCCAGCTCGGAGGGGAAGGGGCCGAACACTGAAGCTTTCTTT. The encoded protein is CASSEGKGPNTEAFF.

This rearrangement joins TRBV5-4 to TRBJ2-1; weak D call: TRBD1 (6 bases). V was cut by 4 bases and J by 10 bases, with 21 bases left in between. Germline V gives CDR1 SGHNT, CDR2 YYREEE (reference sequence). The CDR3 is made up of 15 amino acids. DNA of the CDR3: TGTGCCAGCAGCACCTCGGATAGACAGGTTATAGAGCAGTTCTTC. Protein product: CASSTSDRQVIEQFF.